These T cell receptor beta chains were read from a single sample in a study of neurological immune-mediated disorders. Via MiXCR, TCRdb re-called the 5' RACE reads, giving one row per CDR3 protein. The profile covers some 89,000 distinct CDR3 sequences, with 3.5% to 5.5% appearing a single time and around 6% taken by the ten largest. The material sequenced was PBMCs. Receptors were obtained from a woman aged 60 to 75 with multiple sclerosis. The CDR3 runs from the conserved cysteine through the conserved F or W. Each record gives: V gene, clone size, CDR3 protein. Not every row has a clone size; where given, it reads once, few, many or a size class.

v_gene: TRBV5-1; abundance: many; CDR3aa: CASKDRARMNTEAFF
v_gene: TRBV6-5; abundance: many; CDR3aa: CASSYSWTGGETQYF
v_gene: TRBV14; abundance: NA; CDR3aa: CASSQETGGTEAFF
v_gene: TRBV20-1; abundance: many; CDR3aa: CSARDLQGATNEKLFF
v_gene: TRBV5-1; abundance: many; CDR3aa: CASSLGTGVTEAFF
v_gene: TRBV5-1; abundance: many; CDR3aa: CASRGVAGVQETQYF
v_gene: TRBV10-3; abundance: many; CDR3aa: CAHKGVREGDTQYF
v_gene: TRBV5-1; abundance: many; CDR3aa: CASSPRESGGELFF
v_gene: TRBV7-6; abundance: NA; CDR3aa: CASSPDPPDTQYF
v_gene: TRBV7-9; abundance: many; CDR3aa: CASSRDRTGKETQYF
v_gene: TRBV9; abundance: NA; CDR3aa: CASSGLGFNQPLYF
v_gene: TRBV7-9; abundance: many; CDR3aa: CASSLVGNSNQPQHF
v_gene: TRBV7-9; abundance: many; CDR3aa: CASSLGLAGVIDTQYF
v_gene: TRBV5-1; abundance: many; CDR3aa: CASSIPQGAGELFF
v_gene: TRBV24-1; abundance: NA; CDR3aa: CATSDPSQGDHSYEQYF
v_gene: TRBV11-2; abundance: many; CDR3aa: CASSLVSSGGVYNEQFF